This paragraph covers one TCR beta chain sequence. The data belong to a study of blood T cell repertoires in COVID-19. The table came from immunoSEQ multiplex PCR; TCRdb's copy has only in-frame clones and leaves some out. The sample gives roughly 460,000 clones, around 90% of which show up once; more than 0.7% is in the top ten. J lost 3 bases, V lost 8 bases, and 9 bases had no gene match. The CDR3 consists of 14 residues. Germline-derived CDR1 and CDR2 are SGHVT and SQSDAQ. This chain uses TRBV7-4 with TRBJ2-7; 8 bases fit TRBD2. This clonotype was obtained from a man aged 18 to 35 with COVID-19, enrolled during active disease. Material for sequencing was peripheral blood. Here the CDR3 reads CASDSAGGNYEQYF. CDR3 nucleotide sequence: TGTGCCAGCGATAGCGCGGGAGGTAACTACGAGCAGTACTTC.